This paragraph covers one T cell receptor (beta chain) sequence. RNA extraction gave at least 5 micrograms of total RNA per sample. The entry originates in a study of blood T cells in healthy people across ages. Study information: For every two T cells, template switching captured about one barcoded beta molecule.

The authors ran a second PCR of 7 to 11 cycles using a sample-barcoded 5' primer and a J-beta primer mix. The yield of each sample was at least 2.5 million CDR3-containing paired-end reads. TCRdb re-called the 5' RACE reads with MiXCR, one entry per CDR3 protein. This sample has hundreds of thousands of distinct CDR3 sequences; 58% occur once, and the top ten carry about 20%. CDR3 size: 15 residues. The germline V and J ends were trimmed by 6 bases and 8 bases, with 20 bases remaining between them. Germline V gene lookup returns CDR1 MNHEY and CDR2 SVGEGT. Sequences were obtained from blood. The chain links TRBV6-2 or TRBV6-3 to TRBJ2-1, with D maybe TRBD2 (5 bases). This clonotype was sampled from a man younger than 40 in good health. The CDR3 DNA is TGTGCCAGCAGACCACTGAGCCTAGTGGGAGATGAGCAGTTCTTC. It is translated as CASRPLSLVGDEQFF.